This T cell receptor (beta chain) derives from a study of CD8 T cells in ankylosing spondylitis. This clonotype came up a few times. Its antigen is undetermined. Study-wide results and limits: Seemingly characteristic of ankylosing spondylitis blood was a TCR beta motif consisting of eight highly homologous variants. The clones that were linked to disease were reported to be significantly enriched in matched synovial fluid samples from ankylosing spondylitis patients.

V lost 7 bases and J 4 bases, leaving 13 bases between the germline ends. The length of the CDR3 is 13 residues. TCR beta libraries were made by quantitative 5'-RACE with molecular barcodes. TCRdb re-derived calls from the 5' RACE reads in MiXCR, one entry per CDR3 protein. In the table there are about 800,000 distinct CDR3 sequences, 10% to 15% of which are singletons. This chain joins TRBV12-3 or TRBV12-4 and TRBJ1-1; D remains ambiguous. The sequenced sample was blood, either unsorted or a sorted T cell fraction (not recorded which). This TCR was recovered from a male donor with ankylosing spondylitis. CDR3 DNA sequence: TGTGCCAGCAATATAAAGGGAGCCACTGAAGCTTTCTTT. Translating it yields CASNIKGATEAFF.